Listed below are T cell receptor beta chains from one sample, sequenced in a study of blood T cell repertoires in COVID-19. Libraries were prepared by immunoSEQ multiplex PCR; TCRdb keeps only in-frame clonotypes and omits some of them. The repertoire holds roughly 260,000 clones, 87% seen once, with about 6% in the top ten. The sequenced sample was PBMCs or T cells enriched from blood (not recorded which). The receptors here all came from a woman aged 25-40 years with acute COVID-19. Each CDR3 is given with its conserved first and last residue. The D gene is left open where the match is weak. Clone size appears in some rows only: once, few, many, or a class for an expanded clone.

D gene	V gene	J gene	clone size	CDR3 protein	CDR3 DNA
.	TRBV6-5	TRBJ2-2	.	CASSLRDTYTGELFF	TGTGCCAGCAGTCTACGGGACACCTACACCGGGGAGCTGTTTTTT
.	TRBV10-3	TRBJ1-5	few	CAISESRQPQHF	TGTGCCATCAGTGAGTCTCGGCAGCCCCAGCATTTT
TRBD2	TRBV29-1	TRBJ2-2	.	CSVGTSGSWNTGELFF	TGCAGCGTTGGGACTAGCGGGAGTTGGAACACCGGGGAGCTGTTTTTT
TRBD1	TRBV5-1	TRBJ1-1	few	CASSSGQGTEAFF	TGCGCCAGCAGCTCCGGACAGGGCACTGAAGCTTTCTTT
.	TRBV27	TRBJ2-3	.	CASSFSGRYTDTQYF	TGTGCCAGCAGTTTCTCTGGTCGGTACACAGATACGCAGTATTTT
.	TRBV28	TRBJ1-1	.	CASSSPRSENTEAFF	TGTGCCAGCAGTTCCCCTCGGAGCGAAAACACTGAAGCTTTCTTT
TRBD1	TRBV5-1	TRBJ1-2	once	CASSLADRGNGYTF	TGCGCCAGCAGCTTGGCAGACAGGGGAAATGGCTACACCTTC
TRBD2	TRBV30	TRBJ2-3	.	CAWSAGTSGGAPDTQYF	TGTGCCTGGAGTGCCGGGACTAGCGGGGGGGCCCCAGATACGCAGTATTTT
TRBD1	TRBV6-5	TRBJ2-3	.	CASSYQGTGVRDTQYF	TGTGCCAGCAGTTACCAAGGGACAGGGGTTAGAGATACGCAGTATTTT
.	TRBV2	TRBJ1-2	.	CASKPGGYGYTF	TGTGCCAGCAAGCCCGGGGGGTATGGCTACACCTTC
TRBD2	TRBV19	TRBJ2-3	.	CASSPLAGGSDTQYF	TGTGCCAGTTCCCCCCTAGCGGGGGGGTCAGATACGCAGTATTTT
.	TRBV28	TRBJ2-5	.	CASSWGDHGTQYF	TGTGCCAGCAGTTGGGGAGACCACGGGACCCAGTACTTC
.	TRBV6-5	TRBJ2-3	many	CASSYTSLPADTQYF	TGTGCCAGCAGTTACACGAGCCTACCCGCAGATACGCAGTATTTT
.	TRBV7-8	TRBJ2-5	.	CASSRRGAEETQYF	TGTGCCAGCAGCCGCCGGGGGGCGGAGGAGACCCAGTACTTC
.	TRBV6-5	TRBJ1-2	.	CASSYREPYNYGYTF	TGTGCCAGCAGTTACAGGGAGCCCTATAACTATGGCTACACCTTC
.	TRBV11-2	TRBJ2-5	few	CASSLESETQYF	TGTGCCAGCAGCTTAGAGTCGGAGACCCAGTACTTC
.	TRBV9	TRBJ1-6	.	CASSPTGEGSPLHF	TGTGCCAGCAGCCCGACGGGGGAAGGATCACCCCTCCACTTT
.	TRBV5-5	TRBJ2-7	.	CASSLRSWEQYF	TGTGCCAGCAGCTTGCGGAGCTGGGAGCAGTACTTC
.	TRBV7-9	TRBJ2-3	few	CASSLSSGGQYF	TGTGCCAGCAGCTTAAGTAGCGGCGGGCAGTATTTT
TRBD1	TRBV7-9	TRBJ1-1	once	CASSSQGATEAFF	TGTGCCAGCAGCTCACAGGGGGCCACTGAAGCTTTCTTT